At least ten counts were recorded for the clone carrying this T cell receptor (beta chain). Healthy Caucasians from Russia aged about 6 to 100 served as donors. Trimming took 7 bases from V and 6 from J; bases not matched to a gene: 8. This CDR3 is built from 15 residues. Germline values: CDR1 MNHEY, CDR2 SVGAGI. This sample is part of a study of blood T cells in healthy people across ages. The wider study: Template switching picked up about one barcoded beta molecule for each two T cells.

It was with a sample-barcoded 5' primer and a J-beta primer mix that a second PCR of roughly 7 to 12 cycles was run. TCRdb itself ran the 5' RACE reads through MiXCR, one entry per CDR3 protein. This sample has hundreds of thousands of distinct CDR3 sequences; about 30% occur once, and the top ten carry 15% to 19%. Input material: blood. This receptor was taken from a woman older than 75 in good health. The chain carries TRBV6-5 and TRBJ2-1; 11 nucleotides agree with TRBD2. This chain's CDR3 is CASTLAGGPANEQFF. The DNA of the CDR3 is TGTGCCAGCACCTTAGCGGGGGGGCCGGCCAATGAGCAGTTCTTC.